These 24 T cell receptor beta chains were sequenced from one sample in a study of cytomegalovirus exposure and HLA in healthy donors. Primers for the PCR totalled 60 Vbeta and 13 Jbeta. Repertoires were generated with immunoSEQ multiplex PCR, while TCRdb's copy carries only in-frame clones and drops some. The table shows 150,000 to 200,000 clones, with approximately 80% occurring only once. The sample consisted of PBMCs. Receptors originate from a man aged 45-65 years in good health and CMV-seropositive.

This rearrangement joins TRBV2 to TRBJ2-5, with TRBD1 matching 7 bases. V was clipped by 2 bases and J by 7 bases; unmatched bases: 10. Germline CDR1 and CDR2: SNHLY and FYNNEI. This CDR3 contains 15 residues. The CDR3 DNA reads TGTGCCAGCAGTGAAAAGACGGACAGGTCGGGGACCCAGTACTTC. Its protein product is CASSEKTDRSGTQYF.

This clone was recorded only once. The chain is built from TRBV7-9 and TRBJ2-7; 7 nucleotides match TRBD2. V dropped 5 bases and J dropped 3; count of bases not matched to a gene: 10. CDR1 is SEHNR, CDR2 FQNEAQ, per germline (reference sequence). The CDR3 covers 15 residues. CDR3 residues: CASSLLAGGYYEQYF. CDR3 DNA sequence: TGTGCCAGCAGCCTCTTAGCCGGGGGGTACTACGAGCAGTACTTC. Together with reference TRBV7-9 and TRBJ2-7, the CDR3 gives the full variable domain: DTGVSQNPRHKITKRGQNVTFRCDPISEHNRLYWYRQTLGQGPEFLTYFQNEAQLEKSRLLSDRFSAERPKGSFSTLEIQRTEQGDSAMYLCASSLLAGGYYEQYFGPGTRLTVT.

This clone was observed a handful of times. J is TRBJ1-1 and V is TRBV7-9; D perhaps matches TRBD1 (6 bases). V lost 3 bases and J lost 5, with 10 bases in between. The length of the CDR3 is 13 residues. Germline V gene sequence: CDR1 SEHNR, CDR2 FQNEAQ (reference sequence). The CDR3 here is CASSFRQATEAFF. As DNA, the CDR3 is TGTGCCAGCAGCTTCAGACAGGCTACTGAAGCTTTCTTT.

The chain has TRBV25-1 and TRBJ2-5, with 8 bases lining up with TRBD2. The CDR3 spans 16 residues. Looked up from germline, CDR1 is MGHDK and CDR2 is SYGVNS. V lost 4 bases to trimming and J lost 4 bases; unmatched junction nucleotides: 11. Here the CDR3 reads CASSVGGGHWGETQYF. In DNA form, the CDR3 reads TGTGCCAGCAGTGTCGGCGGGGGGCATTGGGGAGAGACCCAGTACTTC.

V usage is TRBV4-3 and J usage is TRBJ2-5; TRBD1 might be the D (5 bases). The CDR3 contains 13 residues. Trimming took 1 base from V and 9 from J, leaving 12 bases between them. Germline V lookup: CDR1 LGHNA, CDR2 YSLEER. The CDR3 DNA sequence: TGCGCCAGCAGCCAAGTCCAGGGCATGGCCCAGTACTTC. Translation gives CASSQVQGMAQYF.

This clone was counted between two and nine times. The DNA for the CDR3 is TGCGCCAGCAGCTTGGGCGGGGGGGAATCCTACGAGCAGTACTTC. Protein product: CASSLGGGESYEQYF. The rearrangement links TRBV5-1 to TRBJ2-7; 9 bases match TRBD2. Germline V gene sequence: CDR1 SGHRS, CDR2 YFSETQ. This CDR3 region has 15 residues. Trimming took 0 bases from V and 1 from J; bases not matched to a gene: 2.

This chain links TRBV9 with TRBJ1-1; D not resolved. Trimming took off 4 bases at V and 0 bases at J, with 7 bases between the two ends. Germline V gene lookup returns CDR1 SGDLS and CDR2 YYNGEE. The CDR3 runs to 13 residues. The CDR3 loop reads CASSPSMNTEAFF. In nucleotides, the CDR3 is TGTGCCAGCAGCCCATCAATGAACACTGAAGCTTTCTTT.

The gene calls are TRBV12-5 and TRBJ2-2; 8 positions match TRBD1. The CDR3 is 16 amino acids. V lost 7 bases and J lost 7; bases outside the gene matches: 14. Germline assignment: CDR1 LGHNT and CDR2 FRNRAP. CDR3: CASARAGTGVGGELFF. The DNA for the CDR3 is TGTGCTAGTGCCCGCGCCGGGACAGGCGTTGGCGGGGAGCTGTTTTTT.

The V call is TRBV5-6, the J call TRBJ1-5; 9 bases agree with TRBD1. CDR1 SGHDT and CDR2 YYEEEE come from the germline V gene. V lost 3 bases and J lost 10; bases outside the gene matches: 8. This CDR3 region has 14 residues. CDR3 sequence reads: CASSWGQGEGPQHF. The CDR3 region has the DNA TGTGCCAGCAGCTGGGGACAGGGAGAGGGACCCCAGCATTTT.

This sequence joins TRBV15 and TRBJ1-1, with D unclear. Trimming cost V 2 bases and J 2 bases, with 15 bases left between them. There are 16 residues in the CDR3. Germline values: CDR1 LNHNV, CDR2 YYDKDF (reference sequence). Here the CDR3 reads CATSRNLPGYNTEAFF. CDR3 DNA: TGTGCCACCAGCAGAAACCTCCCGGGATATAACACTGAAGCTTTCTTT.

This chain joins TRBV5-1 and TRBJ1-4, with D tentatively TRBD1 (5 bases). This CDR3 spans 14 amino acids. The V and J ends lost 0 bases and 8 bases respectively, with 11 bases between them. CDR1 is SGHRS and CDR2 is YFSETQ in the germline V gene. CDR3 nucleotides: TGCGCCAGCAGCTTGGGGAGCAGGGCGGAAAAACTGTTTTTT. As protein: CASSLGSRAEKLFF.

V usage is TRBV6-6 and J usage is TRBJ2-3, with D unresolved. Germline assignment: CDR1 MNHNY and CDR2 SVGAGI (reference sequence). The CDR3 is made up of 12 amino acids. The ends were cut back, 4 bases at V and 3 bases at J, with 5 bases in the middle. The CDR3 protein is CASSSGTDTQYF. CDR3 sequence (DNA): TGTGCCAGCAGTTCGGGTACAGATACGCAGTATTTT.

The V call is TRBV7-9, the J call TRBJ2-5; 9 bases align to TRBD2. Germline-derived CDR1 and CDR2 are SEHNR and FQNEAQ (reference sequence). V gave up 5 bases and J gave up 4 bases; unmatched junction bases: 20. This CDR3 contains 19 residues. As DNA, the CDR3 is TGTGCCAGCAGCCGGACCTTTGGGCGGTTAGCGGGGGAGCGAGAGACCCAGTACTTC. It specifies CASSRTFGRLAGERETQYF.

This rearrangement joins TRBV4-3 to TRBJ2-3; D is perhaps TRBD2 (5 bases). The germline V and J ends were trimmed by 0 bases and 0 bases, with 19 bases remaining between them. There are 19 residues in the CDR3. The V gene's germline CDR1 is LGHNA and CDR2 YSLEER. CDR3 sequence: CASSQEPLLSVGSTDTQYF. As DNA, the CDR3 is TGCGCCAGCAGCCAAGAACCCCTACTTAGCGTAGGAAGCACAGATACGCAGTATTTT.

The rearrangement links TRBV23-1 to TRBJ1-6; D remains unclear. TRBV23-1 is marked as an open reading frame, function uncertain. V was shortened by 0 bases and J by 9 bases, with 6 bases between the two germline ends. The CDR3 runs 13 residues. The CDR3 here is CASSQSCLSPLHF. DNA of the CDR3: TGCGCCAGCAGTCAATCGTGTCTTTCACCCCTCCACTTT.

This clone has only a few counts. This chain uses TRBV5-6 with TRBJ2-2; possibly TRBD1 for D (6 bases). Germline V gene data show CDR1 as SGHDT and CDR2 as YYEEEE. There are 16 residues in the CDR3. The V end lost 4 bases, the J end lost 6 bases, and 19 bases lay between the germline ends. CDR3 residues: CASSGEGQNLAGELFF. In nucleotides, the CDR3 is TGTGCCAGCAGCGGTGAAGGACAGAATCTTGCCGGGGAGCTGTTTTTT.

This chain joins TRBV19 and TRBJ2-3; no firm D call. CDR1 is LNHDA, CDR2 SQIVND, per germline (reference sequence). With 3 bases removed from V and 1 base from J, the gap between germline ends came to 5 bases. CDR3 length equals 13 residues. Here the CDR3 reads CASSILGTDTQYF. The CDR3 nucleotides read TGTGCCAGTAGTATTCTTGGCACAGATACGCAGTATTTT.

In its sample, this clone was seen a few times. CDR3: CASSYEAGRTDTQYF. DNA of the CDR3: TGTGCCAGCAGTTACGAAGCGGGGCGCACAGATACGCAGTATTTT. The chain joins TRBV6-6 to TRBJ2-3; 7 nucleotides align to TRBD2. Losses at the gene ends were 2 bases for V and 1 base for J; bases not matched to a gene: 3. Per the germline V gene, CDR1 is MNHNY and CDR2 is SVGAGI (reference sequence). The CDR3 is 15 amino acids.

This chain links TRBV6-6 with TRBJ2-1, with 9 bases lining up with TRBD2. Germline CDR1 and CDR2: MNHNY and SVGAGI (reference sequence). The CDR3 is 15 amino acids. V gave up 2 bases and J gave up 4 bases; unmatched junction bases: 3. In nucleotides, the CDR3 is TGTGCCAGCAGTTACGGTAGCGGGGGATACAATGAGCAGTTCTTC. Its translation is CASSYGSGGYNEQFF.

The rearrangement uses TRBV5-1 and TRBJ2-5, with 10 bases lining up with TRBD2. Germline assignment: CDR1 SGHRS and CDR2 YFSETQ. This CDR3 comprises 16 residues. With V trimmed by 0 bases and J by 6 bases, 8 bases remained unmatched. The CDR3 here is CASSLARTSGMKTQYF. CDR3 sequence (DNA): TGCGCCAGCAGCTTGGCGCGGACTAGCGGAATGAAGACCCAGTACTTC.

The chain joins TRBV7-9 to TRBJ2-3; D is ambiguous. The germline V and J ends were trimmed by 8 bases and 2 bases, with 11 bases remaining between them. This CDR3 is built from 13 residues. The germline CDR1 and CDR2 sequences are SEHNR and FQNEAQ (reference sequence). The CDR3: CASENRNTDTQYF. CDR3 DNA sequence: TGTGCCAGCGAGAACAGAAACACAGATACGCAGTATTTT.

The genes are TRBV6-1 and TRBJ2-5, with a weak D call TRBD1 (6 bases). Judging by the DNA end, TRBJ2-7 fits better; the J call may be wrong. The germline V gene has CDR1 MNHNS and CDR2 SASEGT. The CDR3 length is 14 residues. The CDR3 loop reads CASNPQGTYYEQYF. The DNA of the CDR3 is TGTGCCAGCAATCCACAGGGCACATACTACGAGCAGTACTTC.

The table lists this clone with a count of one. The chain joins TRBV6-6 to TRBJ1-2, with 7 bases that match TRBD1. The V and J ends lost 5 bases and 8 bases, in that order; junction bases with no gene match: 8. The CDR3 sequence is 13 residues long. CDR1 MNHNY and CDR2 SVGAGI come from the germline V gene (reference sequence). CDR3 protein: CASSPQGIAGYTF. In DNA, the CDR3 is TGTGCCAGCAGTCCACAGGGGATTGCGGGCTACACCTTC.

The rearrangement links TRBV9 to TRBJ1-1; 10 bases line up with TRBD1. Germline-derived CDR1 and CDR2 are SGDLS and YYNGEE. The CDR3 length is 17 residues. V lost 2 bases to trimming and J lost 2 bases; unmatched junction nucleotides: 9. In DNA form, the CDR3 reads TGTGCCAGCAGCGTCGACAGGGGGCGAGTTATAAACACTGAAGCTTTCTTT. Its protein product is CASSVDRGRVINTEAFF.